Listed below are T cell receptor beta chains from one sample, sequenced in a study of blood T cell repertoires in COVID-19. Profiled with immunoSEQ multiplex PCR; TCRdb holds only in-frame clones, not every one. The data contain roughly 310,000 clones, roughly nine tenths of them singletons. Sequencing was performed on peripheral blood. Receptors were obtained from a woman in her thirties with COVID-19, enrolled during active disease. CDR3s leave out the opening cysteine and the closing phenylalanine or tryptophan. Each record gives: V gene, CDR3 protein.

TRBV18	ASSLLGTQY
TRBV5-4	ASSPMIGLDNEQF
TRBV6-4	ASAKGSNTGELF
TRBV12-3/TRBV12-4	AISRKFRYEQY
TRBV30	AWSSLTGLAYGYT
TRBV2	ASSQNTEAF
TRBV10-3	AISAQAGGMADTQY
TRBV27	ASSPIGVGHPGAKNIQY
TRBV7-9	ASSSGTGLQETQY
TRBV14	ASSQEERREIPETQY
TRBV5-1	ASSPTGISYSNYGYT
TRBV5-1	ASSPGGTGAQNTEAF
TRBV28	ASSSAGILYGYT
TRBV9	ASSVAGGWGNEKLF
TRBV10-3	AISESLTGNGYT
TRBV6-6	ASSPPRGADYNEQF
TRBV5-1	ASSLVVPTSDTQY
TRBV19	ASNVTGREQY
TRBV28	ASIDRPHTEAF
TRBV13	ASSLAGTSDSYEQY
TRBV19	ASRAGSSSYNEQF
TRBV2	ASRMVGLGYGYT
TRBV4-1	ASSQAPGTEAF
TRBV5-1	ASSFDLNQPQH
TRBV14	ASSLSSGYTEAF
TRBV5-1	ASRPGTEAGNTIY
TRBV9	ASSASTDTQY
TRBV18	ASSLWNREGLYEQY
TRBV9	ASSVGFGSYEKLF
TRBV19	ASSSRTAKPYNEQF
TRBV19	ASSIASGGVGAF